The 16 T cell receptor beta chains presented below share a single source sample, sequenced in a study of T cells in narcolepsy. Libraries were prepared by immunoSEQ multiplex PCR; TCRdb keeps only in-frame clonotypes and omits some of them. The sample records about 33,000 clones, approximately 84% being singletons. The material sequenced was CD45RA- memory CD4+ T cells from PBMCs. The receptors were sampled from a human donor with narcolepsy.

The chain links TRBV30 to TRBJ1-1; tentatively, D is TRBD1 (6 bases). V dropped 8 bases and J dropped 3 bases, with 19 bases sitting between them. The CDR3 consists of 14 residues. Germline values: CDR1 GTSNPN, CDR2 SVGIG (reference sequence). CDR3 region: CAVILTGIYTEAFF. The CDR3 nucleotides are TGTGCCGTGATTCTAACAGGGATATACACTGAAGCTTTCTTT.

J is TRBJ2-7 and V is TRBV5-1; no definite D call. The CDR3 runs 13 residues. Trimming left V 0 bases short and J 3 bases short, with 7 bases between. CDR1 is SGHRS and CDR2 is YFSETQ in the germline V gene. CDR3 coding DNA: TGCGCCAGCAGCTTGGGTCCGAACTACGAGCAGTACGTC. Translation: CASSLGPNYEQYV.

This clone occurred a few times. The CDR3 DNA follows: TGTGCCAGCAGTGAACAGGGGCCCCGGGATACGCAGTATTTT. This sequence encodes CASSEQGPRDTQYF. The chain employs TRBV6-1 and TRBJ2-3, with a tentative D call TRBD1 (6 bases). The V gene lost 2 bases and the J gene lost 6 bases, with 12 bases spanning the gap. Germline CDR1 reads MNHNS; CDR2 reads SASEGT. The CDR3 has 14 amino acids.

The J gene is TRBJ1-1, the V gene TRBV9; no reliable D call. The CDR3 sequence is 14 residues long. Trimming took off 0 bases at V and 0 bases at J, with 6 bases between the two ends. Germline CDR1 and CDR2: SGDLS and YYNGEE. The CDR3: CASSVGGMNTEAFF. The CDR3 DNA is TGTGCCAGCAGCGTAGGAGGGATGAACACTGAAGCTTTCTTT.

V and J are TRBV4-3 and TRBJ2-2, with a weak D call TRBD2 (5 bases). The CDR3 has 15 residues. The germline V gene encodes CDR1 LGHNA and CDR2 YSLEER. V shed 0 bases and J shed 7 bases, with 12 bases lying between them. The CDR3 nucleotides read TGCGCCAGCAGCCAAGATACGGGAACCCGCGGGGAGCTGTTTTTT. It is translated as CASSQDTGTRGELFF.

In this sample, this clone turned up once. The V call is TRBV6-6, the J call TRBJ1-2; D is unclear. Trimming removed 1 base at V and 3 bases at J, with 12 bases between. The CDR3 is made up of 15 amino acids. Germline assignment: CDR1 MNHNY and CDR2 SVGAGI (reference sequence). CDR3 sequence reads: CASSYLPSGDYGYTF. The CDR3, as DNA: TGTGCCAGCAGTTACTTACCGTCTGGGGACTATGGCTACACCTTC.

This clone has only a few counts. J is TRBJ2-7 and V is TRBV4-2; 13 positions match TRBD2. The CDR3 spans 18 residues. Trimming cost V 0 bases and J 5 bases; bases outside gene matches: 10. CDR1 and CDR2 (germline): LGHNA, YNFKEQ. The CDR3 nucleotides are TGTGCCAGCAGCCAAGATCGGAGACTAGCGGGGGGTATCAACGAGCAGTACTTC. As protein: CASSQDRRLAGGINEQYF.

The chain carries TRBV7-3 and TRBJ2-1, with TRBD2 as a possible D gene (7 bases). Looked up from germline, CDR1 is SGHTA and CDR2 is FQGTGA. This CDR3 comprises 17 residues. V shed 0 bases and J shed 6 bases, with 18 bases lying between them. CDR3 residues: CASSLTPLRGGSNEQFF. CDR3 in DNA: TGTGCCAGCAGCTTAACCCCTCTGAGGGGGGGGAGCAATGAGCAGTTCTTC. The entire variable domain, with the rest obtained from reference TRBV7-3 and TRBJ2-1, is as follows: GAGVSQTPSNKVTEKGKYVELRCDPISGHTALYWYRQSLGQGPEFLIYFQGTGAADDSGLPNDRFFAVRPEGSVSTLKIQRTERGDSAVYLCASSLTPLRGGSNEQFFGPGTRLTVL.

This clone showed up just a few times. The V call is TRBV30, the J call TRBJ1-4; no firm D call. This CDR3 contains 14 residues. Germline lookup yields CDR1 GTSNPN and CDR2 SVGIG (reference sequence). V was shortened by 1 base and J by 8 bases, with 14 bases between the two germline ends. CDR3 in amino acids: CAWSGDQSVEKLFF. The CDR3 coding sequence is TGTGCCTGGAGTGGTGATCAGTCAGTGGAAAAACTGTTTTTT.

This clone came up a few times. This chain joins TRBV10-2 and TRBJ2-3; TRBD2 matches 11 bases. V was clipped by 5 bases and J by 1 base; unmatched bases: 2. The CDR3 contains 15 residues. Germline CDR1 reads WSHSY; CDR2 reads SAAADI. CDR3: CASSSGLAGTDTQYF. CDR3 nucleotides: TGCGCCAGCAGTTCGGGACTAGCGGGCACAGATACGCAGTATTTT.

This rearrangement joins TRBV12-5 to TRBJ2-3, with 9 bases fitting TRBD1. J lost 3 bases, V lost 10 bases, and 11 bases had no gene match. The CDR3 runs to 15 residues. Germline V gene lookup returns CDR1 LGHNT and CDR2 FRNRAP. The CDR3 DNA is TGTGCTACTACTAAAACAGGGGGCGCGACAGATACGCAGTATTTT. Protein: CATTKTGGATDTQYF.

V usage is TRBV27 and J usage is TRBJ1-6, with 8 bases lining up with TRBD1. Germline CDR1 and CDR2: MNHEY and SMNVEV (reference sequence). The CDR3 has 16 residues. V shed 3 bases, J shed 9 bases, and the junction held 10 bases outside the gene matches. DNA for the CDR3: TGTGCCAGCAGTTTGAGGAGGAGGACAGGGTCTTCACCCCTCCACTTT. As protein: CASSLRRRTGSSPLHF.

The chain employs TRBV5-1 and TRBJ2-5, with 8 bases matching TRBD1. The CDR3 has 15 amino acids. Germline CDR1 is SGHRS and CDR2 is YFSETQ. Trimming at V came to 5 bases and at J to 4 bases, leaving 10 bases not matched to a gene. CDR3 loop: CASSLRSGGLETQYF. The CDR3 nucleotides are TGCGCCAGCAGTCTTCGTTCAGGGGGCCTAGAGACCCAGTACTTC. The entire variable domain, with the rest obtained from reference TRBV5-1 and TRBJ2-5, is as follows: KAGVTQTPRYLIKTRGQQVTLSCSPISGHRSVSWYQQTPGQGLQFLFEYFSETQRNKGNFPGRFSGRQFSNSRSEMNVSTLELGDSALYLCASSLRSGGLETQYFGPGTRLLVL.

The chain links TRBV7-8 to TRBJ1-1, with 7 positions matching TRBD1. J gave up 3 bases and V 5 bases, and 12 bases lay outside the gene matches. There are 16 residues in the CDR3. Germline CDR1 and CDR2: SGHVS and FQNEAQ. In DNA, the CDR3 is TGTGCCAGCAGCCCGTCCTCCCTTAGGGGGCACACTGAAGCTTTCTTT. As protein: CASSPSSLRGHTEAFF.

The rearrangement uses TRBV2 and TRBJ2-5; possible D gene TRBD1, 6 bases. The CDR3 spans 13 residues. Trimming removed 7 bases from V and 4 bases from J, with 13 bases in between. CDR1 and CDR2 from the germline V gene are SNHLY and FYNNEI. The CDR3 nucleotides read TGTGCCAGCAAGAAACAGGGTGGAGAGACCCAGTACTTC. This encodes CASKKQGGETQYF.

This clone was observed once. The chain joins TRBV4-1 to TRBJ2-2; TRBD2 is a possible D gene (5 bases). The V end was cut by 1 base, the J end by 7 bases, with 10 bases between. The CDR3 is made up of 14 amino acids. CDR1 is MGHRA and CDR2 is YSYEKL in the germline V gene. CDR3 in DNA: TGCGCCAGCAGCCAAGGCACAGCGGACGGGGAGCTGTTTTTT. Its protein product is CASSQGTADGELFF.